This entry lists 24 T cell receptor beta chains sequenced from one sample in a study of T-cell memory formation after mild COVID-19. TCRdb passed the 5' RACE reads through MiXCR, listing each CDR3 protein once. This table has approximately 390,000 distinct CDR3 sequences, approximately 15% appearing once. Sequencing was carried out using PBMCs or a T cell subset sorted from them (not recorded which). All receptors come from a man younger than 35 who had mild COVID-19 (a few samples of this study predate the infection). Cell type and time point are not known.

This sequence joins TRBV29-1 and TRBJ2-2; TRBD1 might be the D (5 bases). This CDR3 region has 13 residues. Trimming removed 7 bases at V and 5 bases at J, with 14 bases between. Germline V gives CDR1 SQVTM, CDR2 ANQGSEA. Here the CDR3 reads CSGWGDGTGELFF. CDR3 bases: TGCAGCGGCTGGGGCGATGGGACCGGGGAGCTGTTTTTT.

For the CDR3, the DNA is TGTGCCAGCAGCGTCGCCGAGGGCCTCGTTTACGAGCAGTACTTC. Translation: CASSVAEGLVYEQYF. V is TRBV9 and J is TRBJ2-7; a weak D match, TRBD2 (5 bases). In germline, CDR1 is SGDLS, CDR2 YYNGEE. The CDR3 has 15 amino acids. The V gene lost 2 bases and the J gene lost 4 bases, with 16 bases spanning the gap.

This clonotype was seen only a few times. The chain is built from TRBV7-3 and TRBJ2-2; D not certain. The V gene lost 5 bases and the J gene lost 6 bases, with 10 bases spanning the gap. The CDR3 has 13 residues. Germline assignment: CDR1 SGHTA and CDR2 FQGTGA. CDR3 protein: CASSRPHSGELFF. The CDR3 DNA follows: TGTGCCAGCAGCCGACCCCATTCCGGGGAGCTGTTTTTT. The full variable domain, completed using reference TRBV7-3 and TRBJ2-2, is GAGVSQTPSNKVTEKGKYVELRCDPISGHTALYWYRQSLGQGPEFLIYFQGTGAADDSGLPNDRFFAVRPEGSVSTLKIQRTERGDSAVYLCASSRPHSGELFFGEGSRLTVL.

This clonotype was recorded a few times. The chain links TRBV7-2 to TRBJ1-2, with D hard to call. CDR1 SGHTA and CDR2 FQGNSA come from the germline V gene. With 0 bases removed from V and 6 bases from J, the gap between germline ends came to 8 bases. The CDR3 is made up of 13 amino acids. This CDR3 is CASSLARVDGYTF. CDR3 coding DNA: TGTGCCAGCAGCTTAGCAAGGGTGGATGGCTACACCTTC. The variable domain in full, completed from reference TRBV7-2 and TRBJ1-2, reads GAGVSQSPSNKVTEKGKDVELRCDPISGHTALYWYRQSLGQGLEFLIYFQGNSAPDKSGLPSDRFSAERTGGSVSTLTIQRTQQEDSAVYLCASSLARVDGYTFGSGTRLTVV.

This clonotype occurred a few times. The chain carries TRBV4-2 and TRBJ1-4, with D uncertain. The CDR3 has 14 residues. The ends were cut back, 7 bases at V and 4 bases at J, with 13 bases in the middle. CDR1 and CDR2 (germline): LGHNA, YNFKEQ. This CDR3 is CASTHPGLNEKLFF. In DNA form, the CDR3 reads TGTGCCAGCACCCACCCAGGACTTAATGAAAAACTGTTTTTT.

This clonotype was found a few times. The gene calls are TRBV5-4 and TRBJ2-1; TRBD2 agrees at 10 bases. After removal of 1 base from V and 4 bases from J, the junction contained 2 bases not matched to a gene. Germline CDR1 and CDR2: SGHNT and YYREEE (reference sequence). The CDR3 sequence is 15 residues long. CDR3 sequence: CASSLWTSGYNEQFF. The CDR3 region has the DNA TGTGCCAGCAGCTTGTGGACTAGCGGTTACAATGAGCAGTTCTTC.

V usage is TRBV23-1 and J usage is TRBJ2-3; D possibly uses TRBD1 or TRBD2 (5 bases each). TRBV23-1 is noted as an ORF with a role that remains uncertain. Between the trimmed V and J ends, which lost 2 bases and 4 bases, there was a span of 10 bases. The CDR3 is made up of 14 amino acids. CDR3 DNA: TGCGCCAGCAGTCAAGGTCGGGGCCCAGATACGCAGTATTTT. Encoded protein: CASSQGRGPDTQYF.

The chain carries TRBV7-8 and TRBJ2-1; no clear D. Trimming cost V 0 bases and J 3 bases, with 12 bases left between them. The V gene's germline CDR1 is SGHVS and CDR2 FQNEAQ. This CDR3 is 16 amino acids long. The chain's CDR3 is CASSLAPTLSYNEQFF. The CDR3 DNA reads TGTGCCAGCAGCTTAGCCCCTACCCTAAGCTACAATGAGCAGTTCTTC.

This clonotype was seen at least ten times. The gene calls are TRBV7-2 and TRBJ2-5; D unclear. Germline V lookup: CDR1 SGHTA, CDR2 FQGNSA. This CDR3 is 13 amino acids long. Trimming left V 5 bases short and J 2 bases short, with 9 bases between. The CDR3 sequence is CASSRRPQETQYF. In DNA form, the CDR3 reads TGTGCCAGCAGCCGTCGGCCACAAGAGACCCAGTACTTC.

This clonotype was counted a few times. The chain links TRBV4-2 to TRBJ2-5; TRBD2 matches 8 bases. The germline V gene encodes CDR1 LGHNA and CDR2 YNFKEQ. This CDR3 contains 17 residues. The trim removed 0 bases at V and 4 bases at J, leaving 10 bases unmatched. CDR3 protein: CASSQDPLAGEGETQYF. In DNA, the CDR3 is TGTGCCAGCAGCCAAGATCCCCTAGCGGGCGAGGGAGAGACCCAGTACTTC.

This clonotype turned up a few times. The chain links TRBV6-5 to TRBJ2-5; TRBD2 agrees at 9 bases. This CDR3 spans 14 amino acids. Germline V gene sequence: CDR1 MNHEY, CDR2 SVGAGI. Losses at the gene ends were 5 bases for V and 8 bases for J; bases not matched to a gene: 9. The CDR3 reads CASSPRVSGGTQYF. The DNA for the CDR3 is TGTGCCAGCAGTCCTCGTGTTAGCGGGGGCACCCAGTACTTC.

Only a few counts were recorded for this clonotype. J is TRBJ1-2 and V is TRBV5-1, with TRBD1 matching over 7 bases. There are 15 residues in the CDR3. J lost 2 bases, V lost 1 base, and 5 bases had no gene match. Germline-derived CDR1 and CDR2 are SGHRS and YFSETQ. DNA of the CDR3: TGCGCCAGCAGCTTGAGGACAGGCATCAACTATGGCTACACCTTC. This codes for CASSLRTGINYGYTF.

The chain employs TRBV7-2 and TRBJ1-5; D is ambiguous. CDR3 length equals 15 residues. CDR1 SGHTA and CDR2 FQGNSA come from the germline V gene. V was shortened by 0 bases and J by 3 bases, with 9 bases between the two germline ends. The CDR3 here is CASSLAWGFNQPQHF. The DNA of the CDR3 is TGTGCCAGCAGCTTAGCCTGGGGTTTCAATCAGCCCCAGCATTTT.

In its sample, this clonotype was seen a few times. This chain links TRBV9 with TRBJ2-2; D is unresolved. In germline, CDR1 is SGDLS, CDR2 YYNGEE. The CDR3 has 15 residues. V lost 0 bases and J lost 0, with 6 bases in between. This CDR3 is CASSVAGTNTGELFF. DNA of the CDR3: TGTGCCAGCAGCGTAGCGGGTACGAACACCGGGGAGCTGTTTTTT.

The chain recombines TRBV4-1 with TRBJ2-3; weak D call: TRBD2 (8 bases). CDR1 MGHRA and CDR2 YSYEKL come from the germline V gene. The CDR3 length is 16 residues. Trimming cost V 0 bases and J 7 bases, with 17 bases left between them. CDR3: CASSQEAGQRENTQYF. The CDR3 DNA follows: TGCGCCAGCAGCCAAGAGGCGGGACAGCGGGAGAATACGCAGTATTTT.

The chain combines TRBV19 with TRBJ2-2; possible D gene TRBD1, 6 bases. With 3 bases removed from V and 6 bases from J, the gap between germline ends came to 8 bases. The germline V gene encodes CDR1 LNHDA and CDR2 SQIVND (reference sequence). The CDR3 spans 13 residues. The CDR3, as DNA: TGTGCCAGTAGTATGACAGGTCCCGGGGAGCTGTTTTTT. Translated, it gives CASSMTGPGELFF. The full variable domain, completed using reference TRBV19 and TRBJ2-2, is DGGITQSPKYLFRKEGQNVTLSCEQNLNHDAMYWYRQDPGQGLRLIYYSQIVNDFQKGDIAEGYSVSREKKESFPLTVTSAQKNPTAFYLCASSMTGPGELFFGEGSRLTVL.

V and J are TRBV18 and TRBJ2-7, with 7 bases aligning to TRBD2. J was trimmed by 5 bases and V by 4 bases; bases with no gene match: 5. Germline V gene data show CDR1 as KGHSH and CDR2 as LQKENI. CDR3 length: 13 residues. CDR3 sequence: CASSLMRENEQYF. The CDR3, as DNA: TGTGCCAGCTCACTGATGCGGGAGAACGAGCAGTACTTC.

This clonotype turned up a few times. The chain is built from TRBV29-1 and TRBJ2-1, with a weak D call TRBD2 (5 bases). Trimming removed 0 bases from V and 12 bases from J, with 9 bases in between. Germline V gene lookup returns CDR1 SQVTM and CDR2 ANQGSEA. This CDR3 comprises 11 residues. CDR3 region: CSVEDLGGQFF. As DNA, the CDR3 is TGCAGCGTTGAAGATCTTGGAGGGCAGTTCTTC.

This clonotype was found a few times. The chain recombines TRBV20-1 with TRBJ2-5; no definite D call. With 5 bases removed from V and 5 bases from J, the gap between germline ends came to 9 bases. Germline CDR1 DFQATT, CDR2 SNEGSKA (reference sequence). The CDR3 loop spans 11 amino acids. In DNA, the CDR3 is TGCAGTGCTGAGATGGGGGAGACCCAGTACTTC. This gives the protein CSAEMGETQYF.

This chain links TRBV19 with TRBJ2-7, with D possibly being TRBD1 (6 bases). Germline lookup yields CDR1 LNHDA and CDR2 SQIVND (reference sequence). This CDR3 is built from 14 residues. V lost 6 bases, J lost 3 bases, and 15 bases lay in between. The CDR3 region is CASRKTTGSYEQYV. Written as DNA, the CDR3 is TGTGCCAGTAGGAAGACGACAGGAAGCTACGAGCAGTACGTC.

The table lists this clonotype with a few counts. CDR3 residues: CASSPTAGGRETQYF. As DNA, the CDR3 is TGTGCCAGCAGCCCTACGGCGGGGGGTAGGGAGACCCAGTACTTC. The chain employs TRBV7-2 and TRBJ2-5; 8 bases match TRBD2. Per the germline V gene, CDR1 is SGHTA and CDR2 is FQGNSA. V was pared by 5 bases and J by 5 bases, with 10 bases of the junction left unmatched. The CDR3 has 15 residues.

This clonotype occurred a few times. Here the CDR3 reads CSAREKGTWNTEAFF. In nucleotides, the CDR3 is TGCAGTGCTAGAGAAAAGGGCACTTGGAACACTGAAGCTTTCTTT. The V gene is TRBV20-1, the J gene TRBJ1-1; D gene ambiguous. Germline assignment: CDR1 DFQATT and CDR2 SNEGSKA (reference sequence). The V gene lost 0 bases and the J gene lost 1 base, with 12 bases spanning the gap. CDR3 size: 15 residues.

The V gene is TRBV2, the J gene TRBJ2-7, with D possibly being TRBD2 (6 bases). This CDR3 comprises 11 residues. Trimming removed 8 bases at V and 7 bases at J, with 12 bases between. Germline assignment: CDR1 SNHLY and CDR2 FYNNEI. The DNA of the CDR3 is TGTGCCAGCGGCAAAAGCGGGGAGCAGTACGTC. This encodes CASGKSGEQYV.

This clonotype was detected a few times. This sequence joins TRBV5-4 and TRBJ1-1; no clear D. V lost 4 bases and J 4 bases, leaving 8 bases between the germline ends. The germline CDR1 and CDR2 sequences are SGHNT and YYREEE (reference sequence). The CDR3 has 12 residues. CDR3 region: CASSPETTEAFF. CDR3 bases: TGTGCCAGCAGCCCCGAGACCACTGAAGCTTTCTTT.